Each of the 24 T cell receptor beta chains below was sequenced from the same sample in a study of shared clonotypes between healthy human individuals. Profiled with immunoSEQ multiplex PCR; TCRdb holds only in-frame clones, not every one. The sample lists approximately 2,000,000 clones; under 95% were seen once. Specimen: naive CD4+ T cells from PBMCs. Sample subset: CD45RA+ positively selected. The receptors originated from a man younger than 30 in good health. Some clones in this sample may be carry-over from other donors' samples.

V is TRBV7-2 and J is TRBJ2-1, with 12 bases identical to TRBD2. The length of the CDR3 is 18 residues. Per germline, CDR1 SGHTA and CDR2 FQGNSA. Unmatched junction bases numbered 6, after V lost 3 bases and J lost 0 bases. This CDR3 reads CASSFHMTSGGSYNEQFF. The CDR3 region has the DNA TGTGCCAGCAGCTTCCACATGACTAGCGGGGGCTCCTACAATGAGCAGTTCTTC. The full variable domain, completed using reference TRBV7-2 and TRBJ2-1, is GAGVSQSPSNKVTEKGKDVELRCDPISGHTALYWYRQSLGQGLEFLIYFQGNSAPDKSGLPSDRFSAERTGGSVSTLTIQRTQQEDSAVYLCASSFHMTSGGSYNEQFFGPGTRLTVL.

The chain carries TRBV6-4 and TRBJ2-3; TRBD2 matches at 7 bases. The trim removed 6 bases at V and 5 bases at J, leaving 11 bases unmatched. The CDR3 totals 15 residues. CDR1 MRHNA and CDR2 SNTAGT come from the germline V gene. CDR3 DNA sequence: TGTGCCAGCAGCTCCCGGGCGGGAGTGGTAGATACGCAGTATTTT. Its translation is CASSSRAGVVDTQYF.

The rearrangement joins TRBV28 to TRBJ2-5; maybe TRBD2 (5 bases). CDR3 length: 14 residues. V dropped 5 bases and J dropped 3 bases, with 13 bases sitting between them. The germline V gene has CDR1 MDHEN and CDR2 SYDVKM. In nucleotides, the CDR3 is TGTGCCAGCAGTCAACCCGGGGTGGAAGAGACCCAGTACTTC. Protein: CASSQPGVEETQYF.

A single count supports this clone. The J gene is TRBJ2-1, the V gene TRBV5-1; 12 positions match TRBD2. In germline, CDR1 is SGHRS, CDR2 YFSETQ. With 1 base clipped from V and 4 bases from J, the junction kept 6 bases outside the gene matches. The CDR3 runs 17 residues. The CDR3 DNA follows: TGCGCCAGCAGCTTGCTAGCGGGAGGGCCCGTTTACAATGAGCAGTTCTTC. This gives the protein CASSLLAGGPVYNEQFF.

V and J are TRBV7-8 and TRBJ1-1, with 7 bases matching TRBD1. In germline, CDR1 is SGHVS, CDR2 FQNEAQ. This CDR3 region has 18 residues. Trimming took 0 bases from V and 1 from J; bases not matched to a gene: 11. The DNA for the CDR3 is TGTGCCAGCAGCTTAGCTACGATAAGGGGGCGGAAGAACACTGAAGCTTTCTTT. This gives the protein CASSLATIRGRKNTEAFF.

This clone was found once. The chain is built from TRBV7-9 and TRBJ1-2; D gene unclear. V lost 2 bases and J 0 bases, leaving 13 bases between the germline ends. Germline loops: CDR1 SEHNR, CDR2 FQNEAQ (reference sequence). The CDR3 length is 16 residues. The CDR3 DNA reads TGTGCCAGCAGCTTAAAGGGCAGAGACTCTAACTATGGCTACACCTTC. Amino acids: CASSLKGRDSNYGYTF.

The J gene is TRBJ2-1, the V gene TRBV5-4; D possibly uses TRBD1 or TRBD2 (5 bases each). Germline values: CDR1 SGHNT, CDR2 YYREEE (reference sequence). CDR3 size: 16 residues. Trimming cost V 4 bases and J 4 bases, with 18 bases left between them. This chain's CDR3 is CASSTNTGTNYNEQFF. The DNA of the CDR3 is TGTGCCAGCAGCACCAATACCGGGACCAATTACAATGAGCAGTTCTTC.

On this clone: Other DNA sequences from this sample encode an identical CDR3 as well. This chain connects TRBV5-1 to TRBJ2-5, with D tentatively TRBD1 or TRBD2 (5 bases each). The CDR3 has 14 residues. V was cut by 0 bases and J by 4 bases, with 10 bases left in between. The germline CDR1 and CDR2 sequences are SGHRS and YFSETQ. The CDR3 is CASSLEGTGETQYF. In nucleotides, the CDR3 is TGCGCCAGCAGCTTGGAGGGGACGGGAGAGACCCAGTACTTC.

In regard to this clone: The same CDR3 is also encoded by other DNA sequences in this sample. This chain joins TRBV4-1 and TRBJ2-7; D possibly corresponds to TRBD1 (6 bases). Germline V lookup: CDR1 MGHRA, CDR2 YSYEKL. The length of the CDR3 is 14 residues. The V and J ends lost 3 bases and 0 bases respectively, with 9 bases between them. CDR3 loop: CASSQGAVSYEQYF. CDR3 in DNA: TGCGCCAGCAGCCAGGGGGCCGTCTCCTACGAGCAGTACTTC.

This clone was detected only once. Other DNA sequences from this sample encode an identical CDR3 as well. J is TRBJ2-5 and V is TRBV5-1; 7 bases are shared with TRBD1. CDR1 SGHRS and CDR2 YFSETQ come from the germline V gene. V lost 4 bases and J lost 2; bases outside the gene matches: 2. The CDR3 has 13 residues. The CDR3 loop reads CASSRDSQETQYF. The CDR3 bases are TGCGCCAGCAGCCGGGACAGTCAAGAGACCCAGTACTTC.

The chain is built from TRBV6-5 and TRBJ2-7; tentatively, D is TRBD2 (6 bases). Trimming left V 6 bases short and J 1 base short, with 16 bases between. Germline-derived CDR1 and CDR2 are MNHEY and SVGAGI. CDR3 length: 15 residues. This CDR3 is CASSPDGGRSYEQYF. For the CDR3, the DNA is TGTGCCAGCAGCCCCGACGGGGGTCGGTCCTACGAGCAGTACTTC.

This chain connects TRBV2 to TRBJ1-2; 10 positions match TRBD1. CDR1 SNHLY and CDR2 FYNNEI come from the germline V gene. CDR3 length: 14 residues. After removal of 6 bases from V and 8 bases from J, the junction contained 9 bases not matched to a gene. CDR3 sequence (DNA): TGTGCCAGCAGCGACTCGGACAGGGGGTACGGCTACACCTTC. Translated: CASSDSDRGYGYTF.

The chain couples TRBV4-3 to TRBJ2-7; D unclear. CDR1 and CDR2 from the germline V gene are LGHNA and YSLEER. The CDR3 loop spans 15 amino acids. V gave up 0 bases and J gave up 3 bases, with 12 bases separating them. The CDR3 region is CASSQDRKGFYEQYF. CDR3 nucleotides: TGCGCCAGCAGCCAAGATAGGAAGGGATTCTACGAGCAGTACTTC.

This clone was seen only once. The rearrangement uses TRBV6-1 and TRBJ1-5; D may be TRBD1 (5 bases). V lost 8 bases and J lost 7, with 18 bases in between. The germline V gene encodes CDR1 MNHNS and CDR2 SASEGT. The CDR3 totals 14 residues. In DNA, the CDR3 is TGTGCCAGCGAAGGGGCACGTCAGAAGCAGCCCCAGCATTTT. It yields the protein CASEGARQKQPQHF.

The rearrangement links TRBV28 to TRBJ1-5, with D perhaps TRBD1 (5 bases). Per germline, CDR1 MDHEN and CDR2 SYDVKM. This CDR3 is built from 14 residues. The V end was cut by 3 bases, the J end by 6 bases, with 12 bases between. The CDR3 bases are TGTGCCAGCAGTTTCTCAGGGCGCGGTCAGCCCCAGCATTTT. Protein: CASSFSGRGQPQHF.

The chain carries TRBV5-1 and TRBJ1-1; D is undetermined. With 0 bases removed from V and 4 bases from J, the gap between germline ends came to 16 bases. Germline V lookup: CDR1 SGHRS, CDR2 YFSETQ. This CDR3 has 16 residues. CDR3 bases: TGCGCCAGCAGCTTGGGTCTTCTCAAACTGGGCACTGAAGCTTTCTTT. Translated, it gives CASSLGLLKLGTEAFF.

The V and J genes are TRBV28 and TRBJ1-1; unclear D gene. Looked up from germline, CDR1 is MDHEN and CDR2 is SYDVKM. The length of the CDR3 is 14 residues. V gave up 2 bases and J gave up 12 bases, with 19 bases separating them. CDR3 sequence (DNA): TGTGCCAGCAGTTTAGTCGGCGGGTCTTTGTCCACTTTCTTT. Residues: CASSLVGGSLSTFF.

The V call is TRBV11-2, the J call TRBJ2-7; 13 bases map to TRBD2. With V trimmed by 5 bases and J by 3 bases, 10 bases remained unmatched. This CDR3 spans 17 amino acids. Germline V gene lookup returns CDR1 SGHAT and CDR2 FQNNGV. CDR3 in amino acids: CASSPQGLAGSFYEQYF. CDR3 bases: TGTGCCAGCAGCCCCCAGGGACTAGCGGGGTCCTTCTACGAGCAGTACTTC.

J is TRBJ2-4 and V is TRBV2; D gene unclear. V was pared by 5 bases and J by 1 base, with 15 bases between. The germline CDR1 and CDR2 sequences are SNHLY and FYNNEI. CDR3 size: 16 residues. CDR3 protein: CASSSDPTAAKNIQYF. CDR3 DNA: TGTGCCAGCAGTTCTGATCCCACCGCGGCCAAAAACATTCAGTACTTC.

This clone was counted between two and nine times. The sample has other DNA sequences that encode this CDR3 too. The genes are TRBV18 and TRBJ1-2; D possibly corresponds to TRBD1 (5 bases). CDR1 KGHSH and CDR2 LQKENI come from the germline V gene. The length of the CDR3 is 14 residues. The germline V and J ends were trimmed by 1 base and 1 base, with 7 bases remaining between them. DNA for the CDR3: TGTGCCAGCTCACCACAGGGGCTTAACTATGGCTACACCTTC. Translated: CASSPQGLNYGYTF.

The CDR3 protein is CASSGVSRTQYF. CDR3 bases: TGTGCCAGCAGTGGGGTGTCTAGGACGCAGTATTTT. The rearrangement links TRBV27 to TRBJ2-3; no clear D gene. Germline-derived CDR1 and CDR2 are MNHEY and SMNVEV (reference sequence). The germline V and J ends were trimmed by 5 bases and 9 bases, with 12 bases remaining between them. The CDR3 consists of 12 residues.

In this sample, this clone turned up once. V usage is TRBV10-3 and J usage is TRBJ1-1, with D possibly TRBD1 on 6 matching bases. In germline, CDR1 is ENHRY, CDR2 SYGVKD. CDR3 size: 14 residues. V was clipped by 5 bases and J by 2 bases, with 12 bases between them. The DNA for the CDR3 is TGTGCCATCAGTCAAACAGGGAGAAACACTGAAGCTTTCTTT. Translating it yields CAISQTGRNTEAFF.

The chain couples TRBV21-1 to TRBJ1-1. TRBV21-1 has pseudogene status. CDR3 length: 15 residues. DNA for the CDR3: TGTGCCAGCAGCAAACGTCCGACCCAGAACACTGAAGCTTTCTTT. Protein sequence: CASSKRPTQNTEAFF.

This chain connects TRBV6-5 to TRBJ1-1; no reliable D call. The germline CDR1 and CDR2 sequences are MNHEY and SVGAGI. Trimming left V 6 bases short and J 4 bases short, with 15 bases between. This CDR3 spans 14 amino acids. The CDR3 DNA reads as TGTGCCAGCAGCCGGAGTTTGACGGCCACTGAAGCTTTCTTT. Translation: CASSRSLTATEAFF.